One T cell receptor beta chain is described in this entry. No antigen is known for it. The source of the sample is a study of beta chain features in type 1 diabetes. The study's findings and limits: Healthy donors had naive, central memory and Treg TCRB repertoires that appeared less similar than those seen among patients.

Of the isolated RNA, all was reverse transcribed, and so the sequenced material was expressed TCRB transcripts. Sequencing was performed with immunoSEQ multiplex PCR; in TCRdb, only in-frame clones are kept and a portion is missing. The sample has about 320,000 clones, approximately 15% seen once; the top ten hold about 6.7%. CDR3 length: 16 amino acids. Germline-derived CDR1 and CDR2 are MNHEY and SMNVEV (reference sequence). With 3 bases clipped from V and 6 bases from J, the junction kept 10 bases outside the gene matches. Sequenced input: central memory CD4+ T cells from blood. This chain links TRBV27 with TRBJ2-3; 9 bases map to TRBD2. This TCR derives from a man aged 30 to 39 in good health. The CDR3 DNA reads TGTGCCAGCAGTTTTTTGCGCGGGGGGGCCCCGGATACGCAGTATTTT. Translating gives CASSFLRGGAPDTQYF.